This T cell receptor (beta chain) is from a study of monozygotic twins with inflammatory bowel disease. Through template switching, UMIs that included a 6-nucleotide sample barcode were added. TCRdb re-called the 5' RACE reads; one entry per CDR3 protein, DNA not given. The sample totals approximately 380,000 distinct CDR3 sequences. From germline, CDR1 is DFQATT and CDR2 SNEGSKA (reference sequence). The CDR3 has 16 residues. This chain links TRBV20-1 with TRBJ2-5; TCRdb's D call, TRBD2, is unchecked because there is no DNA. The clonotype was recovered from a human donor with ulcerative colitis or Crohn's disease, or a healthy co-twin of an affected twin (not recorded which). Sample: blood. The CDR3: CSARLLGLDFGETQYF.